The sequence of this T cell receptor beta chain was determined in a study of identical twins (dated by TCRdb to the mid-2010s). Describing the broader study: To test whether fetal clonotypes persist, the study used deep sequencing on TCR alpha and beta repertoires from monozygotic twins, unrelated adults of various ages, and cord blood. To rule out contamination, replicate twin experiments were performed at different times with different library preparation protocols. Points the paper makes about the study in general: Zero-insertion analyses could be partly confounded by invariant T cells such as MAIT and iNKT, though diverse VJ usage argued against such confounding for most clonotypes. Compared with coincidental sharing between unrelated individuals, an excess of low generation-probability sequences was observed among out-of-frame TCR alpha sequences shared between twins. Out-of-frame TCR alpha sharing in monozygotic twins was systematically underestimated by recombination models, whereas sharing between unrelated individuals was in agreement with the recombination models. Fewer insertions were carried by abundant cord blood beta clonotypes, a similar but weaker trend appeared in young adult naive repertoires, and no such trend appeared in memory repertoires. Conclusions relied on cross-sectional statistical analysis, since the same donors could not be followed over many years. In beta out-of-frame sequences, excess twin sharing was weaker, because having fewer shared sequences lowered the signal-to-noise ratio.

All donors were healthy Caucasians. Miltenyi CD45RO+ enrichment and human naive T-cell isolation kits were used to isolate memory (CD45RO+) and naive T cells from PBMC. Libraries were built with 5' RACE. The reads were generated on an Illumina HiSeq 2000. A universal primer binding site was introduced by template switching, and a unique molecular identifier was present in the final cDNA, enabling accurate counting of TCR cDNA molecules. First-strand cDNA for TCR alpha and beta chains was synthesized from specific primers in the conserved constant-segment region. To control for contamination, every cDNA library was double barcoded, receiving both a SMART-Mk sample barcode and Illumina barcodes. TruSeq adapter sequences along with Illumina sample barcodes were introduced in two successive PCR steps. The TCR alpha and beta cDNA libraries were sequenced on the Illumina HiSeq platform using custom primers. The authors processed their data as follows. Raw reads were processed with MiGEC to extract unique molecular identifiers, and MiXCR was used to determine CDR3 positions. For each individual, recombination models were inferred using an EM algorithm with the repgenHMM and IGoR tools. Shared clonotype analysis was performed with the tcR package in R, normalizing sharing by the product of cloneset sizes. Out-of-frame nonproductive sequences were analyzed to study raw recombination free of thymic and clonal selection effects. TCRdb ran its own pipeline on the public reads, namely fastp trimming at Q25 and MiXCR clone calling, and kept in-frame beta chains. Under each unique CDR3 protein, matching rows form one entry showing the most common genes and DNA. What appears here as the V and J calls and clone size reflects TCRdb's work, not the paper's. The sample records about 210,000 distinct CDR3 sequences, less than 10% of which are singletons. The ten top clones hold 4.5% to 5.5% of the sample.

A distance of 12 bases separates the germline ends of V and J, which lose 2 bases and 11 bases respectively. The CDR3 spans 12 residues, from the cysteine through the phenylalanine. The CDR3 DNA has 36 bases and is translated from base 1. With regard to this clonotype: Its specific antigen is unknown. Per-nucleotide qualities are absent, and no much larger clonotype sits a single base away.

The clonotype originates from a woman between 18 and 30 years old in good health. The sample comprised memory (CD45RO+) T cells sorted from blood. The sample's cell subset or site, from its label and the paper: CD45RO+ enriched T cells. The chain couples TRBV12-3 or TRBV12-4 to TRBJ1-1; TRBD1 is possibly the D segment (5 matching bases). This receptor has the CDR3 CASSLSQGVAFF. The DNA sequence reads TGTGCCAGCAGTTTATCCCAGGGAGTGGCTTTCTTT.